These 23 T cell receptor beta chains originate from one sample sequenced in a study of identical twins. TCRdb independently ran MiXCR on the 5' RACE reads; one entry per CDR3 protein. The profile covers around 670,000 distinct CDR3 sequences, with roughly 6% appearing a single time and roughly 1.8% taken by the ten largest. Sequencing used naive T cells sorted from blood. The receptors originated from a man between 18 and 35 years old in good health.

This clonotype showed up just a few times. CDR3 region: CASSPHSVGAGTYNEQFF. CDR3 bases: TGTGCCAGCAGCCCTCATTCCGTGGGAGCAGGGACCTACAATGAGCAGTTCTTC. The V call is TRBV7-3, the J call TRBJ2-1; D possibly uses TRBD1 or TRBD2 (5 bases each). Germline V CDR1 and CDR2: SGHTA, FQGTGA. The V end lost 5 bases, the J end lost 2 bases, and 22 bases lay between the germline ends. There are 18 residues in the CDR3.

This clonotype came up many times. The genes are TRBV4-3 and TRBJ2-1; a possible D gene is TRBD1 (5 bases). CDR1 is LGHNA, CDR2 YSLEER, per germline. CDR3 size: 14 residues. V was shortened by 4 bases and J by 7 bases, with 14 bases between the two germline ends. CDR3 in amino acids: CASSPGPAGNEQFF. For the CDR3, the DNA is TGCGCCAGCAGCCCCGGGCCAGCAGGGAATGAGCAGTTCTTC.

CDR3 amino acids: CASSRRERVTDTQYF. The CDR3 DNA is TGTGCCAGCAGCCGCCGTGAGCGGGTCACAGATACGCAGTATTTT. The rearrangement uses TRBV11-3 and TRBJ2-3, with D maybe TRBD2 (6 bases). V shed 5 bases and J shed 2 bases, with 14 bases lying between them. Germline assignment: CDR1 SGHNT and CDR2 YENEEA. The CDR3 covers 15 residues. The full variable domain, rest sourced from reference TRBV11-3 and TRBJ2-3, is EAGVVQSPRYKIIEKKQPVAFWCNPISGHNTLYWYLQNLGQGPELLIRYENEEAVDDSQLPKDRFSAERLKGVDSTLKIQPAELGDSAVYLCASSRRERVTDTQYFGPGTRLTVL.

This clonotype came up a few times. The chain combines TRBV5-1 with TRBJ1-1; unclear D gene. Trimming cost V 0 bases and J 3 bases, with 9 bases left between them. Looked up from germline, CDR1 is SGHRS and CDR2 is YFSETQ. This CDR3 spans 14 amino acids. Here the CDR3 reads CASSLAGQDTEAFF. CDR3 DNA: TGCGCCAGCAGCTTGGCCGGGCAAGACACTGAAGCTTTCTTT.

This chain uses TRBV20-1 with TRBJ2-5; 8 bases match TRBD2. CDR3 length equals 16 residues. Unmatched junction bases numbered 14, after V lost 3 bases and J lost 5 bases. Germline loops: CDR1 DFQATT, CDR2 SNEGSKA (reference sequence). CDR3 loop: CSARGYRREDYETQYF. The CDR3 nucleotides read TGCAGTGCTAGGGGTTATCGGCGGGAGGACTATGAGACCCAGTACTTC.

At least ten counts were recorded for this clonotype. The chain uses TRBV11-1 and TRBJ1-1, with D possibly being TRBD1 (5 bases). Trimming left V 1 base short and J 0 bases short, with 18 bases between. CDR3 length: 18 amino acids. Germline assignment: CDR1 SGHAT and CDR2 FQDESV (reference sequence). CDR3 in DNA: TGTGCCAGCAGCTTAGTTGGAGCCGGGGTCAGGGTGAACACTGAAGCTTTCTTT. Encoded protein: CASSLVGAGVRVNTEAFF.

This clonotype was counted many times. The V gene is TRBV24-1, the J gene TRBJ2-1; D gene ambiguous. The V gene lost 1 base and the J gene lost 5 bases, with 11 bases spanning the gap. CDR1 KGHDR and CDR2 SFDVKD come from the germline V gene. CDR3 length equals 15 residues. The CDR3 DNA reads TGTGCCACCAGTGATTTTGGTACAGTCGACAATGAGCAGTTCTTC. It encodes CATSDFGTVDNEQFF.

This clonotype was observed at least ten times. V gene TRBV9 combines with J gene TRBJ1-6; a possible D gene is TRBD1 (5 bases). Germline V gene lookup returns CDR1 SGDLS and CDR2 YYNGEE. CDR3 length equals 15 residues. V lost 0 bases, J lost 4 bases, and 8 bases lay in between. CDR3 loop: CASSVGRGYNSPLHF. For the CDR3, the DNA is TGTGCCAGCAGCGTAGGGCGGGGGTATAATTCACCCCTCCACTTT.

This clonotype occurred a few times. The rearrangement joins TRBV12-3 or TRBV12-4 to TRBJ2-5, with D perhaps being TRBD1 or TRBD2 (5 bases each). The CDR3 spans 15 residues. With 4 bases removed from V and 4 bases from J, the gap between germline ends came to 16 bases. The CDR3: CASSSTWGAGETQYF. The CDR3 nucleotides read TGTGCCAGCAGTTCAACTTGGGGCGCGGGAGAGACCCAGTACTTC.

Ten or more counts support this clonotype. The chain uses TRBV20-1 and TRBJ2-5, with D unclear. Germline lookup yields CDR1 DFQATT and CDR2 SNEGSKA (reference sequence). This CDR3 comprises 10 residues. V lost 5 bases to trimming and J lost 3 bases, with 4 bases between them. For the CDR3, the DNA is TGCAGTGCTGGGGAAGAGACCCAGTACTTC. Protein sequence: CSAGEETQYF.

V gene TRBV11-2 combines with J gene TRBJ2-5; 12 bases agree with TRBD2. Germline V gene data show CDR1 as SGHAT and CDR2 as FQNNGV. CDR3 size: 16 residues. Trimming at V came to 1 base and at J to 4 bases, leaving 4 bases not matched to a gene. In DNA, the CDR3 is TGTGCCAGCAGCTTAGGCACTAGCGGGAGGCGAGAGACCCAGTACTTC. Encoded protein: CASSLGTSGRRETQYF.

The gene calls are TRBV6-1 and TRBJ2-5; 9 positions match TRBD1. The germline V gene has CDR1 MNHNS and CDR2 SASEGT. Trimming at V came to 8 bases and at J to 5 bases, leaving 6 bases not matched to a gene. CDR3 size: 13 residues. The CDR3 coding sequence is TGTGCCAGCCGGGACAGGGCCTTGGAGACCCAGTACTTC. Translated: CASRDRALETQYF.

As DNA, the CDR3 is TGCGCCAGCAGTGAACACCCTGGGGCCAACGTCCTGACTTTC. Translated: CASSEHPGANVLTF. This chain joins TRBV10-2 and TRBJ2-6, with no clear D. The CDR3 has 14 amino acids. The germline V and J ends were trimmed by 3 bases and 2 bases, with 5 bases remaining between them. The V gene's germline CDR1 is WSHSY and CDR2 SAAADI.

This clonotype was recorded many times. The J gene is TRBJ2-1, the V gene TRBV6-1; 7 nucleotides line up with TRBD2. V was clipped by 10 bases and J by 9 bases; unmatched bases: 18. CDR1 is MNHNS, CDR2 SASEGT, per germline. CDR3 length equals 15 residues. As DNA, the CDR3 is TGTGCCACCTCGACTAGCTTGGGATACCTCCGTGAGCAGTTCTTC. Translated, it gives CATSTSLGYLREQFF.

CDR3 sequence: CASSSRLAGYEQYV. In DNA, the CDR3 is TGTGCCAGCAGTTCGAGACTAGCGGGTTACGAGCAGTACGTC. The chain couples TRBV28 to TRBJ2-7, with TRBD2 matching over 10 bases. CDR3 length: 14 amino acids. V shed 4 bases and J 4 bases; nucleotides not matched to a gene: 4. Germline values: CDR1 MDHEN, CDR2 SYDVKM.

This clonotype was observed at least ten times. The rearrangement joins TRBV20-1 to TRBJ2-5, with a tentative D call TRBD2 (6 bases). V shed 0 bases and J shed 1 base, with 15 bases lying between them. The CDR3 sequence is 16 residues long. The germline CDR1 and CDR2 sequences are DFQATT and SNEGSKA (reference sequence). The DNA of the CDR3 is TGCAGTGCTAGAGATCCGAGGGGACTCGCCCAAGAGACCCAGTACTTC. As protein: CSARDPRGLAQETQYF.

The rearrangement links TRBV6-1 to TRBJ2-1; D not resolved. The V and J ends lost 8 bases and 0 bases respectively, with 20 bases between them. The CDR3 totals 17 residues. Looked up from germline, CDR1 is MNHNS and CDR2 is SASEGT. The chain's CDR3 is CASLGSPPISSYNEQFF. The DNA of the CDR3 is TGTGCCAGCCTCGGCAGTCCACCCATCAGCTCCTACAATGAGCAGTTCTTC.

The chain has TRBV6-5 and TRBJ2-1; TRBD1 matches 9 bases. CDR3 length: 15 amino acids. Germline values: CDR1 MNHEY, CDR2 SVGAGI. V lost 2 bases, J lost 8 bases, and 7 bases stayed unmatched. The CDR3 bases are TGTGCCAGCAGTTACCTCCGGACAGGGGCTTATGAGCAGTTCTTC. This encodes CASSYLRTGAYEQFF.

In this sample, this clonotype turned up many times. This chain connects TRBV28 to TRBJ2-1, with D maybe TRBD2 (7 bases). The ends were cut back, 6 bases at V and 3 bases at J, with 15 bases in the middle. The germline gives CDR1 MDHEN, CDR2 SYDVKM. This CDR3 region has 15 residues. CDR3: CASSPGAGVYNEQFF. The CDR3 bases are TGTGCCAGCAGCCCGGGGGCGGGAGTCTACAATGAGCAGTTCTTC.

This clonotype has ten or more counts. The genes are TRBV7-9 and TRBJ2-1, with D perhaps matching TRBD2 (6 bases). Per the germline V gene, CDR1 is SEHNR and CDR2 is FQNEAQ (reference sequence). The V and J ends lost 5 bases and 2 bases respectively, with 10 bases between them. The CDR3 consists of 14 residues. CDR3 DNA sequence: TGTGCCAGCAGCCCCCGGGAGACCTACAATGAGCAGTTCTTC. Its translation: CASSPRETYNEQFF.

The chain is built from TRBV6-1 and TRBJ2-3; D is uncertain. The length of the CDR3 is 14 residues. Germline CDR1 reads MNHNS; CDR2 reads SASEGT. The V end was cut by 4 bases, the J end by 0 bases, with 8 bases between. Written as DNA, the CDR3 is TGTGCCAGCAGTGCCAGGAGAAGCACAGATACGCAGTATTTT. Protein sequence: CASSARRSTDTQYF.

This clonotype has at least ten counts. This chain joins TRBV5-5 and TRBJ2-3, with D possibly TRBD1 on 6 matching bases. V gave up 0 bases and J gave up 2 bases, with 10 bases separating them. CDR3 size: 15 residues. Germline CDR1 SGHKS, CDR2 YYEKEE (reference sequence). The CDR3 spells CASSLEDRFTDTQYF. DNA for the CDR3: TGTGCCAGCAGCTTGGAGGACAGATTCACAGATACGCAGTATTTT. The full variable domain, rest sourced from reference TRBV5-5 and TRBJ2-3, is DAGVTQSPTHLIKTRGQQVTLRCSPISGHKSVSWYQQVLGQGPQFIFQYYEKEERGRGNFPDRFSARQFPNYSSELNVNALLLGDSALYLCASSLEDRFTDTQYFGPGTRLTVL.

This clonotype has a count of ten or more. This chain links TRBV20-1 with TRBJ2-5, with a possible D match to TRBD2 (6 bases). Germline loops: CDR1 DFQATT, CDR2 SNEGSKA (reference sequence). The CDR3 runs to 11 residues. The V and J ends lost 5 bases and 13 bases respectively, with 17 bases between them. The CDR3 DNA reads TGCAGTGCTCCACGACTAGGCGGCTTGTACTTC. Its translation: CSAPRLGGLYF.